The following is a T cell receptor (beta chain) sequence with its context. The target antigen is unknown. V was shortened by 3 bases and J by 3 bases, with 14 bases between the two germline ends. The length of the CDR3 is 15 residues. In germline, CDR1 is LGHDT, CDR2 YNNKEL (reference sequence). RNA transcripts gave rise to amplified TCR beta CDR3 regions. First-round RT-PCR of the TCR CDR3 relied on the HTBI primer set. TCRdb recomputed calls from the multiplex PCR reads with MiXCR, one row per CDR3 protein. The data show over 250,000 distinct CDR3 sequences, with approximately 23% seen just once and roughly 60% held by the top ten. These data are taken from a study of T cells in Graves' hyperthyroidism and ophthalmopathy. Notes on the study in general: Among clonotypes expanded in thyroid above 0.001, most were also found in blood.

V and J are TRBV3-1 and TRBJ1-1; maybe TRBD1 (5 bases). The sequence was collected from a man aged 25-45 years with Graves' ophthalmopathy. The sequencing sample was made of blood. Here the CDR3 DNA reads TGTGCCAGCAGCCACCTAAGGGGTGGGGACACTGAAGCTTTCTTT. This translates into CASSHLRGGDTEAFF.